The 4 T cell receptor beta chains in this list originate from one sample, sequenced in a study of blood T cells in healthy people across ages. Using a J-beta primer mix together with a sample-barcoded 5' primer, a second PCR was run for roughly 6 to 11 cycles. One entry per CDR3 protein, called by TCRdb with MiXCR from the 5' RACE reads. The profile shows approximately 800,000 distinct CDR3 sequences, approximately 67% of them singletons. The sample was blood. These receptors all come from a man between 25 and 39 years old in good health.

V is TRBV4-3 and J is TRBJ2-3; TRBD2 agrees at 8 bases. Germline V gene lookup returns CDR1 LGHNA and CDR2 YSLEER. CDR3 size: 15 residues. J was trimmed by 4 bases and V by 2 bases; bases with no gene match: 5. The CDR3 region has the DNA TGCGCCAGCAGCCAATCGGGGGGGGCTGCAGATACGCAGTATTTT. It encodes CASSQSGGAADTQYF.

The J gene is TRBJ2-5, the V gene TRBV5-1; 10 nucleotides agree with TRBD1. The CDR3 loop spans 14 amino acids. The trim removed 4 bases at V and 4 bases at J, leaving 4 bases unmatched. Germline loops: CDR1 SGHRS, CDR2 YFSETQ. The CDR3 nucleotides read TGCGCCAGCAGCACTGGACAGGGGGTAGAGACCCAGTACTTC. The encoded protein is CASSTGQGVETQYF.

The J gene is TRBJ1-5, the V gene TRBV28; 7 nucleotides match TRBD1. J was trimmed by 3 bases and V by 3 bases; bases with no gene match: 8. The CDR3 runs 16 residues. CDR1 and CDR2 (germline): MDHEN, SYDVKM. The CDR3 sequence: CASSLPGTVFNQPQHF. The CDR3 nucleotides are TGTGCCAGCAGTTTGCCAGGGACAGTCTTCAATCAGCCCCAGCATTTT.

The chain employs TRBV6-5 and TRBJ2-7; 12 bases align to TRBD1. The CDR3 runs 14 residues. Germline CDR1 and CDR2: MNHEY and SVGAGI. J lost 2 bases, V lost 8 bases, and 4 bases had no gene match. The CDR3 DNA sequence: TGTGCCAGCGCCGGGACAGGGGGCACCTACGAGCAGTACTTC. This codes for CASAGTGGTYEQYF.